Below, 24 T cell receptor beta chains from the same sample are listed, as sequenced in a study of T cell responses to AZD1222 COVID-19 vaccine. Produced via immunoSEQ multiplex PCR; TCRdb's table is partial and in-frame only. The table has about 150,000 clones, roughly nine tenths seen once. The material was peripheral blood, obtained 28 days after the second AZD1222 dose. The receptors originated from an adult who received the AZD1222 COVID-19 vaccine.

This sequence joins TRBV2 and TRBJ2-1; D is perhaps TRBD2 (5 bases). The germline gives CDR1 SNHLY, CDR2 FYNNEI. Trimming stripped 5 bases from V and 7 bases from J, with 12 bases between. CDR3 size: 13 residues. The CDR3 here is CASSRSTGNEQFF. The CDR3 DNA follows: TGTGCCAGCAGTCGATCTACGGGGAATGAGCAGTTCTTC.

This clone came up once. The sample holds other DNA sequences that translate to the same CDR3. V usage is TRBV11-2 and J usage is TRBJ1-5; D perhaps matches TRBD1 (6 bases). V was shortened by 1 base and J by 2 bases, with 6 bases between the two germline ends. In germline, CDR1 is SGHAT, CDR2 FQNNGV. The CDR3 totals 14 residues. CDR3 nucleotide sequence: TGTGCCAGCAGCTTAGCAGGGGGCAATCAGCCCCAGCATTTT. It codes for CASSLAGGNQPQHF.

The V and J genes are TRBV3-1 (or the pseudogene TRBV3-2) and TRBJ2-1; D unclear. Germline CDR1 is LGHDT and CDR2 is YNNKEL (reference sequence). The CDR3 runs 12 residues. Trimming left V 3 bases short and J 8 bases short, with 8 bases between. The CDR3 DNA follows: TGTGCCAGCAGCCATTTATTGGATGAGCAGTTCTTC. This gives the protein CASSHLLDEQFF.

The rearrangement links TRBV28 to TRBJ2-3; D remains unclear. V shed 1 base and J shed 11 bases, with 10 bases lying between them. The CDR3 runs to 12 residues. From germline, CDR1 is MDHEN and CDR2 SYDVKM. The CDR3 spells CASSLSTPRQYF. CDR3 DNA sequence: TGTGCCAGCAGTTTATCCACGCCCCGGCAGTATTTT.

The V and J genes are TRBV7-8 and TRBJ2-7, with 9 bases fitting TRBD1. With 5 bases clipped from V and 3 bases from J, the junction kept 17 bases outside the gene matches. CDR1 and CDR2 (germline): SGHVS, FQNEAQ. The CDR3 is 18 amino acids. Here the CDR3 reads CASSPPGTGYPKGYEQYF. The DNA of the CDR3 is TGTGCCAGCAGCCCCCCCGGGACAGGGTACCCGAAAGGCTACGAGCAGTACTTC.

The V call is TRBV18, the J call TRBJ1-2, with D possibly TRBD1 on 6 matching bases. Trimming left V 3 bases short and J 1 base short, with 21 bases between. CDR3 size: 18 residues. The V gene's germline CDR1 is KGHSH and CDR2 LQKENI. CDR3 DNA: TGTGCCAGCTCACCGTTTATGTTCGGGTCAGGGGATAACTATGGCTACACCTTC. Protein: CASSPFMFGSGDNYGYTF. The variable domain in full, completed from reference TRBV18 and TRBJ1-2, reads NAGVMQNPRHLVRRRGQEARLRCSPMKGHSHVYWYRQLPEEGLKFMVYLQKENIIDESGMPKERFSAEFPKEGPSILRIQQVVRGDSAAYFCASSPFMFGSGDNYGYTFGSGTRLTVV.

The chain combines TRBV7-9 with TRBJ2-7; perhaps TRBD1 as D (6 bases). CDR1 is SEHNR, CDR2 FQNEAQ, per germline (reference sequence). Trimming took 6 bases from V and 2 from J, leaving 11 bases between them. The CDR3 sequence is 13 residues long. CDR3 protein: CASRAGQTYEQYF. The CDR3 DNA is TGTGCCAGCAGGGCCGGACAGACCTACGAGCAGTACTTC.

On this clone itself: Other DNA sequences in this specimen translate into the identical CDR3. This chain links TRBV7-2 with TRBJ1-1; no definite D call. The germline V and J ends were trimmed by 5 bases and 0 bases, with 7 bases remaining between them. Per the germline V gene, CDR1 is SGHTA and CDR2 is FQGNSA. This CDR3 region has 13 residues. The CDR3 region is CASSPYLNTEAFF. The CDR3 coding sequence is TGTGCCAGCAGCCCTTATTTGAACACTGAAGCTTTCTTT.

This clone was observed once. This chain joins TRBV12-5 and TRBJ1-1; D not certain. The V gene lost 3 bases and the J gene lost 3 bases, with 11 bases spanning the gap. The germline V gene encodes CDR1 LGHNT and CDR2 FRNRAP. CDR3 length equals 14 residues. CDR3 in amino acids: CASGFGISYTEAFF. As DNA, the CDR3 is TGTGCTAGTGGTTTTGGGATATCGTACACTGAAGCTTTCTTT.

This clone was seen a single time. This sequence joins TRBV11-2 and TRBJ2-2, with TRBD1 matching 7 bases. Per germline, CDR1 SGHAT and CDR2 FQNNGV. With 4 bases clipped from V and 1 base from J, the junction kept 0 bases outside the gene matches. This CDR3 is 14 amino acids long. This CDR3 reads CASSWTGNTGELFF. CDR3 in DNA: TGTGCCAGCAGCTGGACAGGGAACACCGGGGAGCTGTTTTTT.

The chain recombines TRBV12-3 or TRBV12-4 with TRBJ1-2; no firm D call. The CDR3 has 11 amino acids. The V and J ends lost 11 bases and 4 bases respectively, with 11 bases between them. CDR3 sequence reads: CALYGPYGYTF. The CDR3 DNA reads TGTGCCCTCTACGGGCCCTATGGCTACACCTTC.

The chain couples TRBV24-1 to TRBJ2-3; D is perhaps TRBD2 (5 bases). The germline V and J ends were trimmed by 3 bases and 6 bases, with 12 bases remaining between them. Germline CDR1 and CDR2: KGHDR and SFDVKD. The CDR3 covers 14 residues. In DNA form, the CDR3 reads TGTGCCACCAGTGATAGCGGACCCCGCGATACGCAGTATTTT. It is translated as CATSDSGPRDTQYF.

The rearrangement uses TRBV30 and TRBJ2-7, with D maybe TRBD2 (5 bases). CDR3 size: 15 residues. V was cut by 3 bases and J by 3 bases, with 18 bases left in between. Per germline, CDR1 GTSNPN and CDR2 SVGIG (reference sequence). The CDR3 spells CAWRSWAEELYEQYF. DNA for the CDR3: TGTGCCTGGAGAAGTTGGGCGGAGGAACTCTACGAGCAGTACTTC.

The chain carries TRBV3-1 (or the pseudogene TRBV3-2) and TRBJ2-7; 12 bases line up with TRBD2. V gave up 5 bases and J gave up 7 bases; unmatched junction bases: 3. From germline, CDR1 is LGHDT and CDR2 YNNKEL (reference sequence). This CDR3 comprises 13 residues. The CDR3 DNA is TGTGCCAGCAGCTTCGGACTAGCGGGGGAGCAGTACTTC. Amino acid sequence: CASSFGLAGEQYF.

The chain links TRBV19 to TRBJ1-5; 7 bases agree with TRBD1. Germline V gene data show CDR1 as LNHDA and CDR2 as SQIVND (reference sequence). Unmatched junction bases numbered 6, after V lost 8 bases and J lost 5 bases. The CDR3 is 13 residues long. The DNA of the CDR3 is TGTGCCAGTGGCAAAGACAGGGATCAGCCCCAGCATTTT. Its protein product is CASGKDRDQPQHF. Using reference TRBV19 and TRBJ1-5 for the parts outside the CDR3, the full variable domain is DGGITQSPKYLFRKEGQNVTLSCEQNLNHDAMYWYRQDPGQGLRLIYYSQIVNDFQKGDIAEGYSVSREKKESFPLTVTSAQKNPTAFYLCASGKDRDQPQHFGDGTRLSIL.

The CDR3 reads CASSIRDLNQPQHF. For the CDR3, the DNA is TGTGCCAGTAGTATAAGGGATCTCAATCAGCCCCAGCATTTT. The V gene is TRBV19, the J gene TRBJ1-5; no clear D. This CDR3 has 14 residues. Germline-derived CDR1 and CDR2 are LNHDA and SQIVND (reference sequence). V gave up 2 bases and J gave up 3 bases, with 8 bases separating them.

The V gene is TRBV6-5, the J gene TRBJ1-1; perhaps TRBD1 as D (5 bases). Trimming removed 10 bases from V and 5 bases from J, with 17 bases in between. Germline V gene lookup returns CDR1 MNHEY and CDR2 SVGAGI. This CDR3 is 13 amino acids long. CDR3 DNA: TGTGCCACCTTCAGGCAGGGAAGAACTGAAGCTTTCTTT. It translates to CATFRQGRTEAFF.

This sequence joins TRBV18 and TRBJ1-1; no clear D. Germline lookup yields CDR1 KGHSH and CDR2 LQKENI. The CDR3 consists of 13 residues. Trimming stripped 6 bases from V and 1 base from J, with 9 bases between. The CDR3 nucleotides read TGTGCCAGCTCGGAGATGGAGAACACTGAAGCTTTCTTT. Its translation is CASSEMENTEAFF. Full variable domain (rest looked up from reference TRBV18 and TRBJ1-1): NAGVMQNPRHLVRRRGQEARLRCSPMKGHSHVYWYRQLPEEGLKFMVYLQKENIIDESGMPKERFSAEFPKEGPSILRIQQVVRGDSAAYFCASSEMENTEAFFGQGTRLTVV.

The gene calls are TRBV30 and TRBJ1-3, with D possibly matching TRBD1 (5 bases). Germline V gives CDR1 GTSNPN, CDR2 SVGIG (reference sequence). The germline V and J ends were trimmed by 4 bases and 4 bases, with 11 bases remaining between them. The CDR3 spans 13 residues. The CDR3 bases are TGTGCCTGGACAAGGGGCGAGGGAAACACCATATATTTT. It encodes CAWTRGEGNTIYF. Variable domain in full (rest from reference TRBV30 and TRBJ1-3): SQTIHQWPATLVQPVGSPLSLECTVEGTSNPNLYWYRQAAGRGLQLLFYSVGIGQISSEVPQNLSASRPQDRQFILSSKKLLLSDSGFYLCAWTRGEGNTIYFGEGSWLTVV.

V is TRBV6-5 and J is TRBJ1-2; the D is unclear. The CDR3 is made up of 11 amino acids. Trimming took 6 bases from V and 8 from J, leaving 10 bases between them. Germline CDR1 and CDR2: MNHEY and SVGAGI. The CDR3, as DNA: TGTGCCAGCAGAGCTTCAGGCGGCTACACCTTC. It translates to CASRASGGYTF.

This clone was counted once. This rearrangement joins TRBV10-1 to TRBJ2-5; D is undetermined. The CDR3 loop spans 13 amino acids. V lost 2 bases and J lost 5, with 9 bases in between. Germline V gene sequence: CDR1 WNHNN, CDR2 SYGVQD (reference sequence). CDR3 region: CASSEAVGETQYF. The DNA for the CDR3 is TGCGCCAGCAGTGAGGCCGTAGGCGAGACCCAGTACTTC.

This chain links TRBV24-1 with TRBJ1-5; no clear D. The V end lost 4 bases, the J end lost 4 bases, and 13 bases lay between the germline ends. The CDR3 has 15 amino acids. Germline V gene lookup returns CDR1 KGHDR and CDR2 SFDVKD. CDR3 amino acids: CATSDPTGGNQPQHF. CDR3 DNA sequence: TGTGCCACCAGTGACCCAACGGGTGGAAATCAGCCCCAGCATTTT.

The CDR3 reads CATSRADSSYNEQFF. DNA for the CDR3: TGTGCCACCAGTAGGGCCGACAGCTCCTACAATGAGCAGTTCTTC. V usage is TRBV24-1 and J usage is TRBJ2-1, with D maybe TRBD1 (5 bases). The ends were cut back, 6 bases at V and 0 bases at J, with 11 bases in the middle. The length of the CDR3 is 15 residues. Germline V gene data show CDR1 as KGHDR and CDR2 as SFDVKD.

This chain links TRBV27 with TRBJ2-7; perhaps TRBD1 as D (5 bases). This CDR3 has 15 amino acids. CDR1 MNHEY and CDR2 SMNVEV come from the germline V gene (reference sequence). The V end lost 2 bases, the J end lost 0 bases, and 11 bases lay between the germline ends. The CDR3 here is CASSLQGLSSYEQYF. For the CDR3, the DNA is TGTGCCAGCAGTTTACAGGGCCTTAGCTCCTACGAGCAGTACTTC.